The 20 T cell receptor beta chains listed next were all sequenced from one sample in a study of blood T cell repertoires in COVID-19 (TCRdb year 2020). The library was obtained by the immunoSEQ multiplex PCR assay. TCRdb's version of the immuneACCESS table is confined to in-frame rearrangements and falls short of the full clone set. An unresolved V gene accounts for under half of the shortfall where checked; the remainder is of unknown origin. This sample comprises about 160,000 clones, 80% of them detected only once. Of the sample, approximately 3.6% falls within the top ten clones. The sample consisted of PBMCs or T cells enriched from blood (not recorded which). These TCRs come from a woman aged 60-75 years who had recovered from COVID-19.

This chain links TRBV2 with TRBJ1-4; the D gene is possibly TRBD1 (6 bases). This CDR3 region has 15 residues. Germline CDR1 reads SNHLY; CDR2 reads FYNNEI. V dropped 7 bases and J dropped 5 bases, with 17 bases sitting between them. CDR3: CASTERNRGNEKLFF. In DNA, the CDR3 is TGTGCCAGCACCGAGAGGAATAGGGGGAATGAAAAACTGTTTTTT. Full variable domain (missing parts from reference TRBV2 and TRBJ1-4): EPEVTQTPSHQVTQMGQEVILRCVPISNHLYFYWYRQILGQKVEFLVSFYNNEISEKSEIFDDQFSVERPDGSNFTLKIRSTKLEDSAMYFCASTERNRGNEKLFFGSGTQLSVL.

The V call is TRBV5-1, the J call TRBJ2-7, with 7 bases aligning to TRBD1. Trimming at V came to 4 bases and at J to 8 bases, leaving 12 bases not matched to a gene. The CDR3 length is 14 residues. Germline values: CDR1 SGHRS, CDR2 YFSETQ. The CDR3 region has the DNA TGCGCCAGCAGCGTCGTCCAGGGGGAGTCAAAGCAGTACTTC. It specifies CASSVVQGESKQYF.

This chain links TRBV14 with TRBJ2-2; a weak D match, TRBD2 (5 bases). CDR3 length: 16 amino acids. V lost 1 base to trimming and J lost 4 bases, with 13 bases between them. Germline V lookup: CDR1 SGHDN, CDR2 FVKESK. The CDR3 sequence is CASSQAGNFRTGELFF. The CDR3 DNA is TGTGCCAGCAGCCAAGCGGGGAATTTCCGCACCGGGGAGCTGTTTTTT.

V and J are TRBV19 and TRBJ2-3, with 12 bases aligning to TRBD2. Germline values: CDR1 LNHDA, CDR2 SQIVND (reference sequence). After removal of 1 base from V and 2 bases from J, the junction contained 1 base not matched to a gene. This CDR3 has 16 amino acids. The CDR3 protein is CASSIGLAGVTDTQYF. As DNA, the CDR3 is TGTGCCAGTAGTATAGGACTAGCGGGGGTCACAGATACGCAGTATTTT.

The V call is TRBV6-2 or TRBV6-3, the J call TRBJ2-5; TRBD2 agrees at 9 bases. The V gene end was trimmed by 5 bases and the J gene end by 4 bases; junction bases not matched to a gene: 11. This CDR3 comprises 16 residues. Germline CDR1 is MNHEY and CDR2 is SVGEGT. CDR3 residues: CASSPLAGQWGETQYF. The CDR3 nucleotides are TGTGCCAGCAGTCCCCTAGCGGGGCAGTGGGGAGAGACCCAGTACTTC.

V is TRBV18 and J is TRBJ2-5; 9 bases fit TRBD2. J gave up 3 bases and V 3 bases, and 5 bases lay outside the gene matches. Germline V lookup: CDR1 KGHSH, CDR2 LQKENI. The CDR3 is 15 amino acids. The CDR3 is CASSPNLAGEETQYF. CDR3 in DNA: TGTGCCAGCTCACCTAATTTAGCGGGGGAAGAGACCCAGTACTTC.

V and J are TRBV5-1 and TRBJ1-3; a weak D match, TRBD1 (6 bases). This CDR3 has 17 amino acids. CDR1 is SGHRS and CDR2 is YFSETQ in the germline V gene. V dropped 2 bases and J dropped 2 bases, with 17 bases sitting between them. The CDR3 sequence is CASSLADTGGPGNTIYF. The CDR3 DNA is TGCGCCAGCAGCTTAGCCGACACGGGGGGGCCTGGAAACACCATATATTTT.

The rearrangement uses TRBV21-1 and TRBJ2-7; the table's D call of TRBD1 was not tested on the DNA. TRBV21-1 is a pseudogene segment. The CDR3 is made up of 15 amino acids. CDR3: CASSSPGQLTYEQYF. The CDR3 DNA reads TGTGCCAGCAGCTCCCCGGGACAGCTAACCTACGAGCAGTACTTC.

The chain has TRBV6-5 and TRBJ1-4; D ambiguous. The CDR3 length is 14 residues. Germline CDR1 is MNHEY and CDR2 is SVGAGI. The V end was cut by 4 bases, the J end by 0 bases, with 6 bases between. The CDR3 here is CASSLSSTNEKLFF. The CDR3 nucleotides are TGTGCCAGCAGTTTGTCCTCAACTAATGAAAAACTGTTTTTT.

V is TRBV6-5 and J is TRBJ1-6; tentatively, D is TRBD1 (6 bases). CDR1 MNHEY and CDR2 SVGAGI come from the germline V gene. With 2 bases removed from V and 9 bases from J, the gap between germline ends came to 14 bases. The CDR3 has 15 amino acids. This CDR3 reads CASSYRARGGSPLHF. The CDR3 DNA follows: TGTGCCAGCAGTTACCGGGCAAGGGGGGGTTCACCCCTCCACTTT.

This chain links TRBV2 with TRBJ2-2; 9 nucleotides align to TRBD2. Trimming cost V 10 bases and J 7 bases; bases outside gene matches: 7. The germline V gene has CDR1 SNHLY and CDR2 FYNNEI. The CDR3 spans 13 residues. In nucleotides, the CDR3 is TGTGCCACTAGCGGGGAGACTGGCGGGGAGCTGTTTTTT. Its translation: CATSGETGGELFF.

The chain couples TRBV6-5 to TRBJ1-2; D gene unclear. The CDR3 covers 16 residues. Germline CDR1 MNHEY, CDR2 SVGAGI. V was trimmed by 4 bases and J by 2 bases, leaving 17 bases between them. The DNA of the CDR3 is TGTGCCAGCAGTTTGTTACCCGGCAGGAACAACTATGGCTACACCTTC. It encodes CASSLLPGRNNYGYTF.

The chain recombines TRBV27 with TRBJ1-1, with a weak D call TRBD1 (6 bases). The CDR3 consists of 14 residues. The V gene's germline CDR1 is MNHEY and CDR2 SMNVEV (reference sequence). Trimming removed 5 bases from V and 4 bases from J, with 14 bases in between. The CDR3 DNA sequence: TGTGCCAGCAGTCCGGTAACAGGGAGCACTGAAGCTTTCTTT. Its protein is CASSPVTGSTEAFF.

The chain uses TRBV25-1 and TRBJ1-5; the D gene is possibly TRBD1 (5 bases). This CDR3 is built from 14 residues. V was cut by 5 bases and J by 4 bases, with 12 bases left in between. Per the germline V gene, CDR1 is MGHDK and CDR2 is SYGVNS. This CDR3 is CASSSREGNQPQHF. As DNA, the CDR3 is TGTGCCAGCAGTAGCAGGGAGGGTAATCAGCCCCAGCATTTT.

This chain connects TRBV2 to TRBJ1-4, with D possibly TRBD1 on 5 matching bases. This CDR3 contains 14 residues. Trimming took 9 bases from V and 0 from J, leaving 11 bases between them. In germline, CDR1 is SNHLY, CDR2 FYNNEI. The CDR3 nucleotides are TGTGCCAGTATGAAGGGGACAACTAATGAAAAACTGTTTTTT. Encoded protein: CASMKGTTNEKLFF.

This chain joins TRBV6-1 and TRBJ2-5, with D possibly being TRBD1 (6 bases). CDR3 length: 14 residues. CDR1 is MNHNS, CDR2 SASEGT, per germline. V lost 3 bases to trimming and J lost 4 bases, with 12 bases between them. CDR3 DNA sequence: TGTGCCAGCAGTGACCACAGGGTCTTAGAGACCCAGTACTTC. This encodes CASSDHRVLETQYF.

The gene calls are TRBV27 and TRBJ1-5; 9 bases agree with TRBD1. After removal of 5 bases from V and 5 bases from J, the junction contained 4 bases not matched to a gene. Germline V CDR1 and CDR2: MNHEY, SMNVEV (reference sequence). This CDR3 is built from 14 residues. For the CDR3, the DNA is TGTGCCAGCAGTCCGGACAGGGGACATCAGCCCCAGCATTTT. Translating gives CASSPDRGHQPQHF.

The rearrangement uses TRBV12-3 or TRBV12-4 and TRBJ2-7; TRBD2 matches 7 bases. The CDR3 loop spans 13 amino acids. V shed 10 bases, J shed 0 bases, and the junction held 6 bases outside the gene matches. The DNA for the CDR3 is TGTGCCACCCGGGAGGCGGACTCCTACGAGCAGTACTTC. Protein: CATREADSYEQYF.

J is TRBJ2-1 and V is TRBV7-8, with TRBD2 as a possible D gene (6 bases). The CDR3 covers 14 residues. In germline, CDR1 is SGHVS, CDR2 FQNEAQ. V was trimmed by 8 bases and J by 4 bases, leaving 15 bases between them. CDR3 in DNA: TGTGCCAGCGATATCCGGGGGAGATACAATGAGCAGTTCTTC. This sequence encodes CASDIRGRYNEQFF. The entire variable domain, with the rest obtained from reference TRBV7-8 and TRBJ2-1, is as follows: GAGVSQSPRYKVAKRGQDVALRCDPISGHVSLFWYQQALGQGPEFLTYFQNEAQLDKSGLPSDRFFAERPEGSVSTLKIQRTQQEDSAVYLCASDIRGRYNEQFFGPGTRLTVL.

V and J are TRBV6-5 and TRBJ2-5, with D perhaps matching TRBD1 (5 bases). The V gene lost 6 bases and the J gene lost 7 bases, with 15 bases spanning the gap. This CDR3 is built from 13 residues. The germline gives CDR1 MNHEY, CDR2 SVGAGI. Written as DNA, the CDR3 is TGTGCCAGCAGCAAAACAGGTGTTAGGACCCAGTACTTC. Protein: CASSKTGVRTQYF.